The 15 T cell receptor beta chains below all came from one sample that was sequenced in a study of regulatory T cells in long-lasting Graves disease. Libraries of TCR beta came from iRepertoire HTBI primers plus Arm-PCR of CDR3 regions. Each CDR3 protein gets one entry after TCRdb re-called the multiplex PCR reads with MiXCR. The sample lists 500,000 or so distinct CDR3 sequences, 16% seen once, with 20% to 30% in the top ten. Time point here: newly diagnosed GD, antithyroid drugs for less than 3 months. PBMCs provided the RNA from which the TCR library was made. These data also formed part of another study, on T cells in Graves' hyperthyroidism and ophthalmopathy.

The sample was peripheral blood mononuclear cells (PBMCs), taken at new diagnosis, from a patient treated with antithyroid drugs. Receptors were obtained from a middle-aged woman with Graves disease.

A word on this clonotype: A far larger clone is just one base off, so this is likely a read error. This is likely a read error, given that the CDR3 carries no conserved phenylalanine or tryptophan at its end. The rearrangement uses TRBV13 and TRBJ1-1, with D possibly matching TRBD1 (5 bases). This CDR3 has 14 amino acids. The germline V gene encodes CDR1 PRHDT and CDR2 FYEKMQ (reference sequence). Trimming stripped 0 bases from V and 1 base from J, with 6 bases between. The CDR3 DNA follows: TGTGCCAGCAGCTTAGGGGGACCGAACACTGAAGCTTTCCTT. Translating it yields CASSLGGPNTEAFL.

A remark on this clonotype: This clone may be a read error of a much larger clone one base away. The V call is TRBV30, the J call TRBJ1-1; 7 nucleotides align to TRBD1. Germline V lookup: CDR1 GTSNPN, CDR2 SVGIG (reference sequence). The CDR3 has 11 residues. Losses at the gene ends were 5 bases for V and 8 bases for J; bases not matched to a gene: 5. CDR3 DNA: TGTGCCTGGTATCGAGGGGGCGAAGCTTTCTTT. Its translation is CAWYRGGEAFF.

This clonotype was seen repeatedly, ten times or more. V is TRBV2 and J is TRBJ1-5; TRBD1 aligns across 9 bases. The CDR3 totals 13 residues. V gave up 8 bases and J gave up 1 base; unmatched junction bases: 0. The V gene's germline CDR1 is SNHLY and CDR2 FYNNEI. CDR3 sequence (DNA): TGTGCCAGCGGACAGGGGAGCAATCAGCCCCAGCATTTT. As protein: CASGQGSNQPQHF.

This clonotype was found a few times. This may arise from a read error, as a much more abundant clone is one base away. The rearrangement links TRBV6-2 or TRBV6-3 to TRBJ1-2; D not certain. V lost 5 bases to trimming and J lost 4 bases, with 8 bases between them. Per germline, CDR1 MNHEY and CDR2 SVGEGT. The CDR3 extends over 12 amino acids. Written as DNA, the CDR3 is TGTGCCAGCAGTGTAGACACCTATGGCTACACCTTC. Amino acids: CASSVDTYGYTF.

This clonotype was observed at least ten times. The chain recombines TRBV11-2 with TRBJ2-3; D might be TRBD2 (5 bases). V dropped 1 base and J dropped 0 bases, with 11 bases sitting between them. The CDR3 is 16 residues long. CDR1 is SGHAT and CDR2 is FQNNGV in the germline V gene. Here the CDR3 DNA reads TGTGCCAGCAGCTTAGGGGCTAGCCTTAGCACAGATACGCAGTATTTT. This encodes CASSLGASLSTDTQYF.

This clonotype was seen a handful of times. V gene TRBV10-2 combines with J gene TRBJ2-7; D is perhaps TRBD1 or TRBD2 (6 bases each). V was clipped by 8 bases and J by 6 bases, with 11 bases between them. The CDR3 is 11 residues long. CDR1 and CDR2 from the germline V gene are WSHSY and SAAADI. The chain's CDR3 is CASGGRGEQYF. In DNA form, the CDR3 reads TGCGCCAGCGGGGGGCGGGGCGAGCAGTACTTC.

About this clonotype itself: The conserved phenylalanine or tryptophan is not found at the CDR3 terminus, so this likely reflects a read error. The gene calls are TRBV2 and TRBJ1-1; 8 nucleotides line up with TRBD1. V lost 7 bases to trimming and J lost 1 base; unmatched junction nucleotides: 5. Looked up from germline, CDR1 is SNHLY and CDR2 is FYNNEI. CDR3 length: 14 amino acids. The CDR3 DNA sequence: TGTGCCAGCAATTGGGACAGGCGGAACACTGAAGCTTTCCTT. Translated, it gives CASNWDRRNTEAFL.

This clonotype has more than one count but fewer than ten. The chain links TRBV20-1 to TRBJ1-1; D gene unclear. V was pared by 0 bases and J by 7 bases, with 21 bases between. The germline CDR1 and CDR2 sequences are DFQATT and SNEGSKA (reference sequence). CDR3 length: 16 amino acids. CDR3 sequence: CSARDLVGIGRDEAFF. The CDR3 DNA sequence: TGCAGTGCTAGAGATCTCGTAGGGATTGGGAGGGATGAAGCTTTCTTT.

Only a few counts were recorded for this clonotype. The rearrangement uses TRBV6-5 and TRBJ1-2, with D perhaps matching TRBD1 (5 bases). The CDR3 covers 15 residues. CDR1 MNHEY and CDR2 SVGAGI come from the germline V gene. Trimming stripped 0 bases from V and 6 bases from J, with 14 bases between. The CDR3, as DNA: TGTGCCAGCAGTTACTCCAGACCAGGGAGAGATGGCTACACCTTC. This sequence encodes CASSYSRPGRDGYTF.

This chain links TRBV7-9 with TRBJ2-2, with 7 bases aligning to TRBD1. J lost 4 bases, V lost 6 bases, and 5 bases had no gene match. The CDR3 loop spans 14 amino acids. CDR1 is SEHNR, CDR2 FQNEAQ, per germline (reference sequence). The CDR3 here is CASSQRDSTGELFF. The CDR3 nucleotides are TGTGCCAGCAGTCAGAGGGACAGCACCGGGGAGCTGTTTTTT. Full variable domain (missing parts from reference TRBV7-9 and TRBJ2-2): DTGVSQNPRHKITKRGQNVTFRCDPISEHNRLYWYRQTLGQGPEFLTYFQNEAQLEKSRLLSDRFSAERPKGSFSTLEIQRTEQGDSAMYLCASSQRDSTGELFFGEGSRLTVL.

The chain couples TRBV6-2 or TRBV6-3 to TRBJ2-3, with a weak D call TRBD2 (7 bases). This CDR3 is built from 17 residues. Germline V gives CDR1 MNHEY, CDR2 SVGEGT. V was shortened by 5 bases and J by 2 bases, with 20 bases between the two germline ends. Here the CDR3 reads CASSEELGGGHTDTQYF. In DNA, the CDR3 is TGTGCCAGCAGTGAAGAGTTGGGGGGGGGGCACACAGATACGCAGTATTTT.

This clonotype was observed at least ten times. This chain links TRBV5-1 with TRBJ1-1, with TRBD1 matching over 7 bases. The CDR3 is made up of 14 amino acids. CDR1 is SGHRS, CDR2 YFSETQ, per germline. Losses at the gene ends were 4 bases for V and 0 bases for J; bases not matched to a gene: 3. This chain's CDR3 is CASSQTGMNTEAFF. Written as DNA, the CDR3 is TGCGCCAGCAGCCAGACAGGGATGAACACTGAAGCTTTCTTT.

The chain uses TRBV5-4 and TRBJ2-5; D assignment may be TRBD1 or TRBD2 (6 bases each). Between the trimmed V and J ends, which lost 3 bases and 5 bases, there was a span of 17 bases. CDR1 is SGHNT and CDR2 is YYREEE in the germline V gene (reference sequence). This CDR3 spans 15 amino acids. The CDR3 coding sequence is TGTGCCAGCAGCTCGACCCGGGGGCTGAGGGAGACCCAGTACTTC. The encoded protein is CASSSTRGLRETQYF.

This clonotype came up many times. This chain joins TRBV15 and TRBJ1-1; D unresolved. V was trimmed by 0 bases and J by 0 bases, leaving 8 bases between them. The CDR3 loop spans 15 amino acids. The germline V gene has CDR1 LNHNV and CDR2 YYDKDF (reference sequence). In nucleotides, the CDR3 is TGTGCCACCAGCAGAGATCTGGTCTTGAACACTGAAGCTTTCTTT. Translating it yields CATSRDLVLNTEAFF.

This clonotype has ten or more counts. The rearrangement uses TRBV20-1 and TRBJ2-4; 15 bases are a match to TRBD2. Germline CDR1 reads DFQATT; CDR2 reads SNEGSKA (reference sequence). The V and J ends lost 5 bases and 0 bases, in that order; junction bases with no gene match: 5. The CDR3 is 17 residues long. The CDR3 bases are TGCAGTGCTGGGACGGGACTAGCGGGGGGAGCCAAAAACATTCAGTACTTC. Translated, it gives CSAGTGLAGGAKNIQYF.